The rows below give T cell receptor beta chains drawn from one sample of a study of cytomegalovirus exposure and HLA in healthy donors. Method: immunoSEQ multiplex PCR; TCRdb's copy keeps in-frame clones and lacks some. The repertoire consists of 65,000 to 80,000 clones, with 60% to 85% occurring once and the leading ten covering roughly 22%. The sequenced sample was PBMCs. The receptors stem from a woman aged 40 to 49 in good health and CMV-seropositive. Both conserved end residues are part of each CDR3. D genes are given only for firm matches. A row's size may be missing; if present it is once, few, many or a size class.

TRBV5-8,NA,TRBJ2-7,NA,TGTGCCAGCAGCTTCTCGCCAGGGGTGGTCGAGCAGTACTTC,CASSFSPGVVEQYF
TRBV5-1,NA,TRBJ2-5,TRBD2,TGCGCCAGCAGCTTGGTAGCGGGAGGGCAAGAGACCCAGTACTTC,CASSLVAGGQETQYF
TRBV30,NA,TRBJ1-1,NA,TGTGCCTGGAGTGTACTCAGGGGCACTGAAGCTTTCTTT,CAWSVLRGTEAFF
TRBV28,NA,TRBJ2-7,TRBD2,TGTGCCAGCAGTTTCTACTGGACTAGCGGGACGTTCTACGAGCAGTACTTC,CASSFYWTSGTFYEQYF
TRBV27,NA,TRBJ1-3,NA,TGTGCCAGCAGTTTATCTGGCGGAAACACCATATATTTT,CASSLSGGNTIYF
TRBV5-1,NA,TRBJ2-7,TRBD2,TGCGCCAGCAGCTTGTCTAGCGGGAGCTACGAGCAGTACTTC,CASSLSSGSYEQYF
TRBV9,NA,TRBJ2-2,TRBD2,TGTGCCAGCAGCGTAGCCCTTAGCGGGGGGGGTCCCGGGGAGCTGTTTTTT,CASSVALSGGGPGELFF
TRBV9,NA,TRBJ2-1,NA,TGTGCCAGCAGCGTAGGCTCAGGGATGTATAATGAGCAGTTCTTC,CASSVGSGMYNEQFF
TRBV19,NA,TRBJ1-2,TRBD1,TGTGCCAGTGCCCCAGGGGGGTATGGCTACACCTTC,CASAPGGYGYTF
TRBV5-1,NA,TRBJ2-1,NA,TGCGCCAGCAGCTTGGCCTTGGGGAGATGGACCTACAATGAGCAGTTCTTC,CASSLALGRWTYNEQFF
TRBV29-1,NA,TRBJ2-7,NA,TGCAGCGTTGTTGGTCGGGTTACCTACGAGCAGTACTTC,CSVVGRVTYEQYF
TRBV4-2,NA,TRBJ1-2,NA,TGTGCCAGCAGCCAAGAGTTAAATAGGGGCCATGGCTACACCTTC,CASSQELNRGHGYTF
TRBV7-6,NA,TRBJ2-1,NA,TGTGCCAGCAGCCCAGGGTTAGAGCAGTTCTTC,CASSPGLEQFF
TRBV6-5,NA,TRBJ1-1,TRBD1,TGTGCCAGCAGTTACCTCGGGACAGGGGTCACTGAAGCTTTCTTT,CASSYLGTGVTEAFF
TRBV6-5,NA,TRBJ2-7,TRBD2,TGTGCCAGCAGTTTCTTACTAGCGGGAAACTACGAGCAGTACTTC,CASSFLLAGNYEQYF
TRBV28,NA,TRBJ2-1,TRBD2,TGTGCCAGCAGCCTTGGACTAGCGGGAGGCGACTACAATGAGCAGTTCTTC,CASSLGLAGGDYNEQFF
TRBV30,NA,TRBJ2-4,TRBD2,TGTGCCTTGGGGTTTGGAGTAGCGGGAGGCCTCTTCTTC,CALGFGVAGGLFF
TRBV6-1,NA,TRBJ1-5,NA,TGTGCCAGCAGTGAATCGAAAACAGGCCGTAGTGCGAATCAGCCCCAGCATTTT,CASSESKTGRSANQPQHF
TRBV4-1,NA,TRBJ2-7,TRBD2,TGCGCCAGCAGCCAAGGACTAGCGGGGGGGTACGAGCAGTACTTC,CASSQGLAGGYEQYF
TRBV14,NA,TRBJ2-1,NA,TGTGCCAGCAGCCAAGCCAGGTCCCCCAACGGACAGAACAATGAGCAGTTCTTC,CASSQARSPNGQNNEQFF
TRBV2,NA,TRBJ1-1,NA,TGTGCCAGCAGTGGCGGGGGCGGATTGAACACTGAAGCTTTCTTT,CASSGGGGLNTEAFF
TRBV18,NA,TRBJ2-2,TRBD1,TGTGCCAGCTCACCACAGGGGGCGGAGGCCGGGGAGCTGTTTTTT,CASSPQGAEAGELFF
TRBV18,NA,TRBJ1-2,NA,TGTGCCAGCTCACCATACAGGGTCCCCTCTTGGGGCTACACCTTC,CASSPYRVPSWGYTF
TRBV9,NA,TRBJ2-2,NA,TGTGCCTCCGCGAACACCGGGGAGCTGTTTTTT,CASANTGELFF
TRBV7-2,few,TRBJ1-5,NA,TGTGCCAGCAGCTTAACCCTACAGGGCAATCAGCCCCAGAATTTT,CASSLTLQGNQPQNF
TRBV7-9,NA,TRBJ1-4,NA,TGTGCCAGCAGCTTAGTTTCCCGACGGGGGGCCACTAATGAAAAACTGTTTTTT,CASSLVSRRGATNEKLFF
TRBV6-5,once,TRBJ2-7,TRBD2,TGTGCCAGCAGTTACAGGGCTAGCGGCCTCTACGAGCAGTACTTC,CASSYRASGLYEQYF
TRBV18,once,TRBJ1-2,TRBD1,TGTGCCAGCTCACCGGGACAGGGAACCAACTATGGCTACACCTTC,CASSPGQGTNYGYTF
TRBV7-6,few,TRBJ2-6,TRBD2,TGTGCCAGCAACATACTAGCGGGGGGTTCTGGGGCCAACGTCCTGACTTTC,CASNILAGGSGANVLTF
TRBV6-5,NA,TRBJ2-7,NA,TGTGCCAGCAGTTACACGGGATCCTACGAGCAGTACTTC,CASSYTGSYEQYF
TRBV2,NA,TRBJ1-4,TRBD1,TGTGCCAGCTCCCTTGACAGGGGCCGCGAAAAACTGTTTTTT,CASSLDRGREKLFF
TRBV27,NA,TRBJ2-7,NA,TGTGCCAGCAGTTTAATTAGTTTCGGGGGGCCCGACTACGAGCAGTACTTC,CASSLISFGGPDYEQYF
TRBV28,NA,TRBJ1-4,TRBD1,TGTGCCAGCAGTTCTTACAGGGGGGCAGGGGATGAAAAACTGTTTTTT,CASSSYRGAGDEKLFF
TRBV21-1,NA,TRBJ1-2,NA,TGTGCCAGCAGCAAACGGGCGGTAAACGGAGGTGTTAACTATGGCTACACCTTC,CASSKRAVNGGVNYGYTF
TRBV18,NA,TRBJ1-1,NA,TGTGCCAGCTCACCAAGCCGGGACTTAGAAGCTTTCTTT,CASSPSRDLEAFF
TRBV5-1,NA,TRBJ2-1,TRBD1,TGCGCCAGCAGCTCGGGACAGGGCGGTTATGAGCAGTTCTTC,CASSSGQGGYEQFF
TRBV29-1,NA,TRBJ2-1,TRBD2,TGCAGCGTTGAAGTTTTTAGCGGGGGGGCCCACAATGAGCAGTTCTTC,CSVEVFSGGAHNEQFF
TRBV6-1,NA,TRBJ2-7,TRBD2,TGTGCCAGCAGTGCATCGACTAGCGGGGTCGCCTACGAGCAGTACTTC,CASSASTSGVAYEQYF
TRBV27,NA,TRBJ2-7,NA,TGTGCCAGCAGTCCTAACAGGGTTTCCGAGCAGTACTTC,CASSPNRVSEQYF
TRBV5-8,few,TRBJ2-7,TRBD1,TGTGCCAGCAGCTTGCTCGTGGACAGGACCTTCTCCCGAATATACGAGCAGTACTTC,CASSLLVDRTFSRIYEQYF
TRBV18,NA,TRBJ1-3,TRBD1,TGTGCCAGCTCACCAAAGACAGGGATGGGAAACACCATATATTTT,CASSPKTGMGNTIYF
TRBV6-5,NA,TRBJ1-5,NA,TGTGCCAGCAGTTCGTACAGGGAGAGCAATCAGCCCCAGCATTTT,CASSSYRESNQPQHF
TRBV29-1,NA,TRBJ1-5,TRBD1,TGCAGCGTCCTGGACAGGGGGAGCAATCAGCCCCAGCATTTT,CSVLDRGSNQPQHF
TRBV30,NA,TRBJ2-7,TRBD1,TGTGCCGGCGGGACAGGGGGCTCCGAGCAGTACTTC,CAGGTGGSEQYF
TRBV5-1,NA,TRBJ1-2,TRBD1,TGCGCCAGCAGTGTGGAAGGGGGCGCCGGCTACACCTTC,CASSVEGGAGYTF
TRBV19,NA,TRBJ1-4,NA,TGTGCCAGTAGGGAGTCACGCCCGGGGGAAAAACTGTTTTTT,CASRESRPGEKLFF
TRBV6-6,NA,TRBJ1-2,TRBD1,TGTGCCAGCAGTTCAGGGGGGAGGGGCTACACCTTC,CASSSGGRGYTF
TRBV5-1,NA,TRBJ2-1,NA,TGCGCCAGCAGCTTGCGGCAGGGAAGGTATGAGCAGTTCTTC,CASSLRQGRYEQFF
TRBV28,NA,TRBJ2-1,NA,TGTGCCAGCAGTTTAGGGGGGGGCCCGGACAATGAGCAGTTCTTC,CASSLGGGPDNEQFF
TRBV2,NA,TRBJ1-5,NA,TGTGCCAGCACCCCGGACGGGGATCAGCCCCAGCATTTT,CASTPDGDQPQHF
TRBV29-1,NA,TRBJ1-2,NA,TGCAGCGGCAGGGTTAGCTATGGCTACACCTTC,CSGRVSYGYTF
TRBV10-1,NA,TRBJ2-7,NA,TGCGCCAGCATAGTCGGTAGAAACTACGAGCAGTACTTC,CASIVGRNYEQYF
TRBV12-5,NA,TRBJ2-1,TRBD1,TGTGCTAGTGGATCCCAAGGGACAGGGTTTCGAGAGCAGTTCTTC,CASGSQGTGFREQFF
TRBV7-9,NA,TRBJ1-5,NA,TGTGCCAGCAGCTTCTCCCTAAATCAGCCCCAGCATTTT,CASSFSLNQPQHF
TRBV4-1,NA,TRBJ2-4,TRBD2,TGCGCCAGCAGCCGGGAGGGGACCCGTATTCAGTACTTC,CASSREGTRIQYF
TRBV4-2,NA,TRBJ1-5,NA,TGTGCCAGCAGCACGGCCCAGGGGACGGATCAGCCCCAGCATTTT,CASSTAQGTDQPQHF
TRBV25-1,NA,TRBJ2-2,NA,TGTGCCAGCAGTGAATCGGCGGCGAACACCGGGGAGCTGTTTTTT,CASSESAANTGELFF
TRBV7-6,once,TRBJ2-7,NA,TGTGCCAGCAGCTCGGCTCCTTCCACCGCGGTATCGTCCGAGCAGTACTTC,CASSSAPSTAVSSEQYF
TRBV9,NA,TRBJ2-2,TRBD2,TGTGCCAGCAGCTCGCGGACTAGCGGGGGGGCCGGGGAGCTGTTTTTT,CASSSRTSGGAGELFF